This entry concerns a single TCR beta chain. Enrollment of patients from Seattle took place during active infection, with longitudinal follow-up. This specimen belongs to a study of blood T cell repertoires in COVID-19. Study as a whole: Samples of COVID-19 (acute and convalescent) were obtained from the United States, Italy and Spain. In each case, the material was cDNA or gDNA derived from T cells, B-cell-depleted T cells, or PBMCs.

CDR3 length: 14 amino acids. Germline V CDR1 and CDR2: MNHEY, SVGAGI. V lost 6 bases and J lost 1, with 9 bases in between. Only in-frame clones appear in the TCRdb table, and some are missing; sequencing was by immunoSEQ multiplex PCR. The data hold around 200,000 clones, with roughly 80% observed a single time. The rearrangement joins TRBV6-5 to TRBJ1-4, with a weak D call TRBD1 (5 bases). This clonotype was sampled from a woman between 40 and 50 years old with COVID-19, enrolled during active disease. Sequencing was carried out using peripheral blood. The CDR3 is CASRPGVTNEKLFF. CDR3 nucleotides: TGTGCCAGCAGGCCGGGGGTAACTAATGAAAAACTGTTTTTT.